This T cell receptor beta chain derives from a study of response to subunit inactivated influenza vaccine. To note about this clonotype: Its antigen is still unknown.

MiXCR, applied by TCRdb to the RT-PCR reads, yields one record per CDR3 protein. The sample holds under 950,000 distinct CDR3 sequences; 21% are singletons and the top ten take roughly 10%. Study-wide results and caveats: Only a handful of new T cells, the authors suggested, are recruited with each seasonal influenza vaccination.

The CDR3 contains 13 residues. Trimming shortened V by 4 bases and J by 6 bases, and 10 bases separated the two germline ends. This clonotype was obtained from a man in his fifties who received an inactivated influenza vaccine. This chain connects TRBV12-3 or TRBV12-4 to TRBJ2-1; D unclear. The specimen was PBMCs from blood, collected less than 6 days after vaccination. CDR3: CASSSELSNEQFF. The CDR3 DNA sequence: TGTGCCAGCAGTTCAGAGTTGTCCAATGAGCAGTTCTTC.